This entry lists 5 T cell receptor beta chains sequenced from one sample in a study of CD8+ T cells in alopecia areata. Sequencing used cDNA as its template, made by extracting RNA and reverse transcribing it. The assay was immunoSEQ multiplex PCR, and TCRdb's table has in-frame clones only and misses some. The data show about 180,000 clones, approximately 59% seen once. As to treatment: oral pan-JAK inhibitor, 5-10 mg twice daily. Material: CD4+ T cells sorted from blood, obtained at approximately week 56, from a patient treated with tofacitinib. The receptors come from a human donor with alopecia areata.

The genes are TRBV6-5 and TRBJ1-6, with D unresolved. Looked up from germline, CDR1 is MNHEY and CDR2 is SVGAGI. With 6 bases removed from V and 12 bases from J, the gap between germline ends came to 18 bases. CDR3 length: 14 residues. Here the CDR3 reads CASSPAPSVLPLHF. The DNA of the CDR3 is TGTGCCAGCAGCCCGGCCCCCTCGGTTTTACCCCTCCACTTT.

V and J are TRBV9 and TRBJ1-6; 10 bases match TRBD1. The CDR3 sequence is 15 residues long. Germline lookup yields CDR1 SGDLS and CDR2 YYNGEE. V was pared by 0 bases and J by 8 bases, with 2 bases of the junction left unmatched. The CDR3 coding sequence is TGTGCCAGCAGCGTAGTGGACAGGGGGGATTCACCCCTCCACTTT. Its translation is CASSVVDRGDSPLHF.

This chain connects TRBV6-5 to TRBJ1-1, with unresolved D. Germline V gene sequence: CDR1 MNHEY, CDR2 SVGAGI. V was cut by 5 bases and J by 7 bases, with 11 bases left in between. The CDR3 has 12 residues. Here the CDR3 reads CASSRTPNEAFF. The CDR3, as DNA: TGTGCCAGCAGTAGGACCCCCAATGAAGCTTTCTTT.

The chain has TRBV7-9 and TRBJ2-1; 10 nucleotides align to TRBD2. Germline V gives CDR1 SEHNR, CDR2 FQNEAQ (reference sequence). V gave up 2 bases and J gave up 0 bases; unmatched junction bases: 10. This CDR3 has 19 residues. DNA for the CDR3: TGTGCCAGCAGCTTAAAGGGTAGCGGGGGGACACGCTCCTACAATGAGCAGTTCTTC. The encoded protein is CASSLKGSGGTRSYNEQFF.

Comment on this clone: Other DNA sequences in the same sample also yield this CDR3. The chain's CDR3 is CASSLTGNQPQHF. The DNA of the CDR3 is TGTGCCAGCAGTTTGACAGGGAATCAGCCCCAGCATTTT. This chain connects TRBV6-5 to TRBJ1-5, with 7 bases aligning to TRBD1. V lost 4 bases and J lost 4; bases outside the gene matches: 1. The CDR3 contains 13 residues. Germline V lookup: CDR1 MNHEY, CDR2 SVGAGI.